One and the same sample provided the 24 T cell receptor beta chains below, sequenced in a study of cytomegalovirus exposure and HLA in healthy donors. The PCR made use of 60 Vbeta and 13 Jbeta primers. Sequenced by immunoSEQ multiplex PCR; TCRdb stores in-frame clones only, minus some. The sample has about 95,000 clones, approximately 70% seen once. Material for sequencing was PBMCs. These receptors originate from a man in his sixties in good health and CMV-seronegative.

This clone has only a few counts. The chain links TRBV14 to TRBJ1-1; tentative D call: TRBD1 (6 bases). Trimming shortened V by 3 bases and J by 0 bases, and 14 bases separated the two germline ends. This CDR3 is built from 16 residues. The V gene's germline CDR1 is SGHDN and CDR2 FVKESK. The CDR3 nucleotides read TGTGCCAGCAGCCATAACAGGGCTCCCGTGAACACTGAAGCTTTCTTT. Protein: CASSHNRAPVNTEAFF. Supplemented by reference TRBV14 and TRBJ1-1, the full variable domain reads EAGVTQFPSHSVIEKGQTVTLRCDPISGHDNLYWYRRVMGKEIKFLLHFVKESKQDESGMPNNRFLAERTGGTYSTLKVQPAELEDSGVYFCASSHNRAPVNTEAFFGQGTRLTVV.

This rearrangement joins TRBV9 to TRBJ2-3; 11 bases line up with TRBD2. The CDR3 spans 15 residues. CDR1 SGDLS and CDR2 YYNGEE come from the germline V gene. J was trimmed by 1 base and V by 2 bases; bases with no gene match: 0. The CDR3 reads CASSVSGGGTDTQYF. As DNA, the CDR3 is TGTGCCAGCAGCGTTAGCGGGGGGGGCACAGATACGCAGTATTTT. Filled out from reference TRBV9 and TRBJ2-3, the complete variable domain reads DSGVTQTPKHLITATGQRVTLRCSPRSGDLSVYWYQQSLDQGLQFLIQYYNGEERAKGNILERFSAQQFPDLHSELNLSSLELGDSALYFCASSVSGGGTDTQYFGPGTRLTVL.

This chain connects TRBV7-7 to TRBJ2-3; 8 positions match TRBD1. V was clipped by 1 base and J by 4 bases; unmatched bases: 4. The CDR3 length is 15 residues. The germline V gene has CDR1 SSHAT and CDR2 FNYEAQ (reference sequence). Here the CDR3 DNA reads TGTGCCAGCAGCTTAGGGCAGGGGGCTGCAGATACGCAGTATTTT. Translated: CASSLGQGAADTQYF.

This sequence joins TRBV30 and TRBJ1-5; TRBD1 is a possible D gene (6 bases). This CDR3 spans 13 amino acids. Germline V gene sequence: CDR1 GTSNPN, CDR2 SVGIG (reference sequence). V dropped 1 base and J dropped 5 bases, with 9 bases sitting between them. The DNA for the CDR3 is TGTGCCTGGAGTGCATCAGGGGATCAGCCCCAGCATTTT. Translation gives CAWSASGDQPQHF.

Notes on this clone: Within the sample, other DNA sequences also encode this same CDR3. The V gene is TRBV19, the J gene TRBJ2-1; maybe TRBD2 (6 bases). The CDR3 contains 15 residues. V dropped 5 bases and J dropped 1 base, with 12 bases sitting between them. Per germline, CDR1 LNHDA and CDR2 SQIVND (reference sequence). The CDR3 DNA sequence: TGTGCCAGTAGTCGCCTTGCGGGGTCCTACAATGAGCAGTTCTTC. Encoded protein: CASSRLAGSYNEQFF. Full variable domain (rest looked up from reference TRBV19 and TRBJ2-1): DGGITQSPKYLFRKEGQNVTLSCEQNLNHDAMYWYRQDPGQGLRLIYYSQIVNDFQKGDIAEGYSVSREKKESFPLTVTSAQKNPTAFYLCASSRLAGSYNEQFFGPGTRLTVL.

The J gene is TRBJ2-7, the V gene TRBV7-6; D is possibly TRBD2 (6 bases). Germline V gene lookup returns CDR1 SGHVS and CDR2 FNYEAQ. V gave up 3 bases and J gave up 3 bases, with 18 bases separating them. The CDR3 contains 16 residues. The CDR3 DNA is TGTGCCAGCAGCTTCTACCCAGGTAGCGGTAACTACGAGCAGTACTTC. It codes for CASSFYPGSGNYEQYF.

The CDR3 protein is CASSILGQKLDEQYF. The CDR3, as DNA: TGTGCCAGCAGCATCCTGGGGCAGAAGCTGGACGAGCAGTACTTC. V is TRBV11-2 and J is TRBJ2-7, with a possible D match to TRBD1 (5 bases). The length of the CDR3 is 15 residues. V lost 5 bases, J lost 5 bases, and 19 bases lay in between. Germline V gives CDR1 SGHAT, CDR2 FQNNGV.

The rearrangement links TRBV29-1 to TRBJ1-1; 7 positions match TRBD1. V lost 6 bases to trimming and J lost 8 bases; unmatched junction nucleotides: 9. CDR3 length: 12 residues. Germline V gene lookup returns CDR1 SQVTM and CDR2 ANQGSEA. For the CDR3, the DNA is TGCAGCGTCCGGGTGAAGGGGGCCGAAGCTTTCTTT. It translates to CSVRVKGAEAFF.

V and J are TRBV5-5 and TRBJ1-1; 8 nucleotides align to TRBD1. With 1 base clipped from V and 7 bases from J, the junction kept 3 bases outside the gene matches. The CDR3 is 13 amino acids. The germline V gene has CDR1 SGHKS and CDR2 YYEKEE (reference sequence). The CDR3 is CASSLLDRDEAFF. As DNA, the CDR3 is TGTGCCAGCAGCTTGCTGGACAGGGATGAAGCTTTCTTT.

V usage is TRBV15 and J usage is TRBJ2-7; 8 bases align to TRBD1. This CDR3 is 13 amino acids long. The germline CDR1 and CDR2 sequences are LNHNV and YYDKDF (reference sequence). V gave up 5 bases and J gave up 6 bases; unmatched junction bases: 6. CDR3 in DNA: TGTGCCACCAGCGTCGACAGGGGTCGCGAGCAGTACTTC. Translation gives CATSVDRGREQYF.

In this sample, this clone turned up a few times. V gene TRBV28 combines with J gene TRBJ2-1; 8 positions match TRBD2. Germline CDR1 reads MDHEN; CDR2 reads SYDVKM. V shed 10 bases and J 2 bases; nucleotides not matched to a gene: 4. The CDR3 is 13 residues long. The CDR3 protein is CAIRGGTYNEQFF. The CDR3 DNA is TGTGCCATTCGGGGGGGCACCTACAATGAGCAGTTCTTC.

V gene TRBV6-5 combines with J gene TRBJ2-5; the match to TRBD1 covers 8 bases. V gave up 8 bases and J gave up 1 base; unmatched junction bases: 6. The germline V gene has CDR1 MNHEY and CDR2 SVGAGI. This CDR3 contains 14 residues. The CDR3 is CASRQGAFQETQYF. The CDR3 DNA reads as TGTGCCAGCCGTCAGGGGGCGTTCCAAGAGACCCAGTACTTC.

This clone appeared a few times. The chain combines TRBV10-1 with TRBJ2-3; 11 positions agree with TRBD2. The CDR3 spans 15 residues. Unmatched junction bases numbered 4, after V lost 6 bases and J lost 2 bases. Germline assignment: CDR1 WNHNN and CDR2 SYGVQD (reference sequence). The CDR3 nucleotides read TGCGCCAGCAGCGGGGGACTAGCGGACACAGATACGCAGTATTTT. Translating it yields CASSGGLADTDTQYF.

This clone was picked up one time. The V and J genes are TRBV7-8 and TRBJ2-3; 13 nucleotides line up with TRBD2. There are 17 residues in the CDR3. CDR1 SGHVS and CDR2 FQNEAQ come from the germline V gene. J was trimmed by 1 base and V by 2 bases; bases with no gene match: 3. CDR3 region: CASSLIGLAGGTDTQYF. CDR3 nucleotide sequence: TGTGCCAGCAGCTTAATCGGACTAGCGGGAGGCACAGATACGCAGTATTTT.

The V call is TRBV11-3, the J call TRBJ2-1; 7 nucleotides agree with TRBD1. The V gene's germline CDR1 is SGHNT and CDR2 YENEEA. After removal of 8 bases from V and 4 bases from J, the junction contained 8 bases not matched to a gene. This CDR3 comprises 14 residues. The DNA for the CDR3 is TGTGCCAGCTCGAGGGGGCGCGGGTACAATGAGCAGTTCTTC. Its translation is CASSRGRGYNEQFF.

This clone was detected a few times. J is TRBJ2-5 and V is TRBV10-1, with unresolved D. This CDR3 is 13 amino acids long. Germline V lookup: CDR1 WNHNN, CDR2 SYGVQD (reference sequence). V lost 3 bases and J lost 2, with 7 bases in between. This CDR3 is CASSDEEQETQYF. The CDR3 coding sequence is TGCGCCAGCAGTGATGAGGAGCAAGAGACCCAGTACTTC.

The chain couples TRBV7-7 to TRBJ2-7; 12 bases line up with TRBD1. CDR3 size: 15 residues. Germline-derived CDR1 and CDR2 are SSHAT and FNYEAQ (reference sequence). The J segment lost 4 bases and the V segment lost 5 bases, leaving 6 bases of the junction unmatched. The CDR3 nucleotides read TGTGCCAGCAGCATAGGGACAGGGGGCGGGTACGAGCAGTACTTC. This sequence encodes CASSIGTGGGYEQYF.

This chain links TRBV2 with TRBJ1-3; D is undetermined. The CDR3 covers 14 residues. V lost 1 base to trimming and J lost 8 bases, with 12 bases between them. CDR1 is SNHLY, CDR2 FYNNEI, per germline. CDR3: CASSEVPGYDTIYF. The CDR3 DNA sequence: TGTGCCAGCAGTGAAGTCCCGGGGTATGACACCATATATTTT.

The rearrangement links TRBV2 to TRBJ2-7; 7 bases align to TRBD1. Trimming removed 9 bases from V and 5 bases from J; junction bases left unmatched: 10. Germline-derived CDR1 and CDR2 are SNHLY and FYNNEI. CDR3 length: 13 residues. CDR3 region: CASATGRHDEQYF. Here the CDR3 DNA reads TGTGCCAGTGCGACAGGGCGCCACGACGAGCAGTACTTC.

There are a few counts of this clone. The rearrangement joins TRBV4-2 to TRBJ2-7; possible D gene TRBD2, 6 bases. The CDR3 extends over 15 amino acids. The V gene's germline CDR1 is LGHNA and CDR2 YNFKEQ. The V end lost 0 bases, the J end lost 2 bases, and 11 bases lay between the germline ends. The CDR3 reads CASSQDLAEPYEQYF. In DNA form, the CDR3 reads TGTGCCAGCAGCCAAGATTTAGCGGAGCCCTACGAGCAGTACTTC.

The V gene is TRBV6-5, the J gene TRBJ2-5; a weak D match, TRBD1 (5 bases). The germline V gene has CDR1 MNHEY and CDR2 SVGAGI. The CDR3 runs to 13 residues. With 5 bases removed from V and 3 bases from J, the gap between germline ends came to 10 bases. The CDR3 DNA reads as TGTGCCAGCAGTCCCCAGGGTAAAGAGACCCAGTACTTC. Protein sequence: CASSPQGKETQYF.

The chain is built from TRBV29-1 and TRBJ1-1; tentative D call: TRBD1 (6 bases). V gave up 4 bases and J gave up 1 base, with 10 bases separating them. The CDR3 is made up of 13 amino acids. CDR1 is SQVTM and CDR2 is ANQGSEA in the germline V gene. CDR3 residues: CSVGTGQNTEAFF. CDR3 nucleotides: TGCAGCGTTGGAACAGGGCAGAACACTGAAGCTTTCTTT. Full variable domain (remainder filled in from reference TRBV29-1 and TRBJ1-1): SAVISQKPSRDICQRGTSLTIQCQVDSQVTMMFWYRQQPGQSLTLIATANQGSEATYESGFVIDKFPISRPNLTFSTLTVSNMSPEDSSIYLCSVGTGQNTEAFFGQGTRLTVV.

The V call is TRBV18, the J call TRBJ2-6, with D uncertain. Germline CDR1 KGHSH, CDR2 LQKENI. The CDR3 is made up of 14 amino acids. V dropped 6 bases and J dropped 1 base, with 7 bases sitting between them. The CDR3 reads CASSPSSGANVLTF. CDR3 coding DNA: TGTGCCAGCTCCCCGTCGTCTGGGGCCAACGTCCTGACTTTC. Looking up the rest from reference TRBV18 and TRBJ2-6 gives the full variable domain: NAGVMQNPRHLVRRRGQEARLRCSPMKGHSHVYWYRQLPEEGLKFMVYLQKENIIDESGMPKERFSAEFPKEGPSILRIQQVVRGDSAAYFCASSPSSGANVLTFGAGSRLTVL.

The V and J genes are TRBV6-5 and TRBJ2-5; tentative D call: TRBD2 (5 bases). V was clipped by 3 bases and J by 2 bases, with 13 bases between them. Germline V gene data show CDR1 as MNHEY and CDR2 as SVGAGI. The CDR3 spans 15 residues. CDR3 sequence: CASSYNGVGQETQYF. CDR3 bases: TGTGCCAGCAGTTATAACGGGGTTGGTCAAGAGACCCAGTACTTC.